A single sample gave rise to the 17 T cell receptor beta chains below, sequenced in a study of cytomegalovirus exposure and HLA in healthy donors listed by TCRdb under 2017. Receptors were amplified or captured by the immunoSEQ multiplex PCR assay. A mixture of 60 forward primers for TCR Vbeta segments and 13 reverse primers for TCR Jbeta segments was used in the multiplex PCR. TCRdb obtained this table from immuneACCESS and retained in-frame rearrangements with V and J assigned. These tables miss some clones; where compared with another copy, unresolved V genes account for less than half of the shortfall, and the remainder is unexplained. The sample table holds some 170,000 clones, of which more than 65% were seen once. About 3% of the sample belongs to the ten largest clones. Sample: PBMCs. The receptors derive from a female donor in good health and CMV-seronegative.

The J gene is TRBJ2-2, the V gene TRBV2; the match to TRBD2 covers 7 bases. The CDR3 extends over 15 amino acids. J gave up 5 bases and V 3 bases, and 6 bases lay outside the gene matches. Germline V lookup: CDR1 SNHLY, CDR2 FYNNEI. This CDR3 is CASSEVASGTGELFF. The CDR3 region has the DNA TGTGCCAGCAGTGAGGTGGCTAGCGGAACCGGGGAGCTGTTTTTT.

The J gene is TRBJ2-5, the V gene TRBV2; TRBD2 aligns across 8 bases. The germline CDR1 and CDR2 sequences are SNHLY and FYNNEI. V trimming: 1 base; J trimming: 7 bases; junction bases outside the gene matches: 8. There are 15 residues in the CDR3. The CDR3 sequence is CASSEGSGGARTQYF. DNA for the CDR3: TGTGCCAGCAGTGAAGGAAGCGGGGGCGCCAGGACCCAGTACTTC.

The V and J genes are TRBV5-1 and TRBJ1-2; D is uncertain. This CDR3 region has 14 residues. Germline CDR1 and CDR2: SGHRS and YFSETQ. Deletions cut 0 bases from V and 8 bases from J, with 14 bases between. The CDR3 DNA reads as TGCGCCAGCAGCTTGGAACACGCCACGGGGGGCTACACCTTC. Protein: CASSLEHATGGYTF.

The chain joins TRBV28 to TRBJ1-5; no clear D gene. CDR1 and CDR2 from the germline V gene are MDHEN and SYDVKM. The CDR3 spans 13 residues. V lost 3 bases to trimming and J lost 3 bases, with 6 bases between them. The CDR3 reads CASSFPSNQPQHF. The CDR3 DNA is TGTGCCAGCAGTTTCCCCTCCAATCAGCCCCAGCATTTT. The whole variable domain, remainder taken from reference TRBV28 and TRBJ1-5, is DVKVTQSSRYLVKRTGEKVFLECVQDMDHENMFWYRQDPGLGLRLIYFSYDVKMKEKGDIPEGYSVSREKKERFSLILESASTNQTSMYLCASSFPSNQPQHFGDGTRLSIL.

This clone appeared a few times. This chain connects TRBV2 to TRBJ2-5, with a tentative D call TRBD1 (7 bases). Trimming removed 8 bases from V and 0 bases from J, with 13 bases in between. The germline V gene encodes CDR1 SNHLY and CDR2 FYNNEI. The CDR3 is made up of 14 amino acids. The CDR3 sequence: CASHAGGYQETQYF. CDR3 coding DNA: TGTGCCAGCCATGCAGGGGGGTACCAAGAGACCCAGTACTTC.

CDR3 in amino acids: CASSQPGQGSSYEQYF. CDR3 nucleotide sequence: TGTGCCAGCTCACAACCGGGACAGGGTTCCTCCTACGAGCAGTACTTC. This rearrangement joins TRBV18 to TRBJ2-5; 9 nucleotides line up with TRBD1. The end of the DNA aligns better with TRBJ2-7, so the J call may be wrong. CDR1 is KGHSH, CDR2 LQKENI, per germline. The CDR3 contains 16 residues.

J is TRBJ1-2 and V is TRBV19; TRBD1 aligns across 10 bases. Germline trimming cut 7 bases from V and 2 bases from J; bases unmatched to any gene: 4. CDR3 size: 14 residues. The germline gives CDR1 LNHDA, CDR2 SQIVND (reference sequence). In DNA, the CDR3 is TGTGCCAGTACCTGGGGACAGGGGAACTATGGCTACACCTTC. Translation: CASTWGQGNYGYTF.

The chain has TRBV5-4 and TRBJ2-7; a weak D match, TRBD1 (5 bases). This CDR3 comprises 15 residues. The V and J ends lost 0 bases and 7 bases respectively, with 17 bases between them. CDR1 is SGHNT, CDR2 YYREEE, per germline (reference sequence). The CDR3 DNA reads as TGTGCCAGCAGCTTGGTAGTGGGTACTCAGGGTGAGCAGTACTTC. Amino acids: CASSLVVGTQGEQYF.

The rearrangement links TRBV15 to TRBJ2-3, with D maybe TRBD1 (6 bases). Germline CDR1 reads LNHNV; CDR2 reads YYDKDF (reference sequence). The CDR3 sequence is 15 residues long. V was clipped by 4 bases and J by 4 bases, with 15 bases between them. CDR3 in DNA: TGTGCCACCAGCACCTACAGGGTTGGGCCAGATACGCAGTATTTT. Protein: CATSTYRVGPDTQYF.

The chain employs TRBV5-1 and TRBJ1-4; D not certain. Germline CDR1 is SGHRS and CDR2 is YFSETQ. Trimming shortened V by 1 base and J by 7 bases, and 17 bases separated the two germline ends. This CDR3 has 16 residues. The DNA of the CDR3 is TGCGCCAGCAGCTTGACCCTGGGGAGGGTGGCTGAAAAACTGTTTTTT. It encodes CASSLTLGRVAEKLFF. The variable domain in full, completed from reference TRBV5-1 and TRBJ1-4, reads KAGVTQTPRYLIKTRGQQVTLSCSPISGHRSVSWYQQTPGQGLQFLFEYFSETQRNKGNFPGRFSGRQFSNSRSEMNVSTLELGDSALYLCASSLTLGRVAEKLFFGSGTQLSVL.

This sequence joins TRBV19 and TRBJ1-1; D ambiguous. The CDR3 contains 18 residues. CDR1 is LNHDA, CDR2 SQIVND, per germline (reference sequence). V lost 0 bases, J lost 1 base, and 18 bases lay in between. The DNA for the CDR3 is TGTGCCAGTAGTATAGAAATCGGACTCCCGATGGCGAACACTGAAGCTTTCTTT. Residues: CASSIEIGLPMANTEAFF.

The chain couples TRBV6-6 to TRBJ2-3, with 7 bases aligning to TRBD2. Looked up from germline, CDR1 is MNHNY and CDR2 is SVGAGI (reference sequence). The CDR3 spans 14 residues. The V and J ends lost 6 bases and 2 bases, in that order; junction bases with no gene match: 5. CDR3 loop: CASRSGGPTDTQYF. The CDR3 nucleotides read TGTGCCAGCAGGTCGGGGGGACCCACAGATACGCAGTATTTT.

The chain carries TRBV6-1 and TRBJ2-1, with 7 bases aligning to TRBD2. The ends lost 8 bases at V and 6 bases at J; junction bases unmatched: 7. This CDR3 comprises 13 residues. Looked up from germline, CDR1 is MNHNS and CDR2 is SASEGT. The DNA for the CDR3 is TGTGCCAGCGCCAAGCGGGGATTCAATGAGCAGTTCTTC. Protein product: CASAKRGFNEQFF.

The genes are TRBV4-3 and TRBJ2-7; no clear D gene. V lost 8 bases to trimming and J lost 0 bases, with 5 bases between them. This CDR3 contains 11 residues. The germline CDR1 and CDR2 sequences are LGHNA and YSLEER. CDR3 DNA sequence: TGCGCCAGCCTAAGCTCCTACGAGCAGTACTTC. Translation gives CASLSSYEQYF.

The chain uses TRBV12-5 and TRBJ2-3; tentatively, D is TRBD2 (5 bases). Germline V gene lookup returns CDR1 LGHNT and CDR2 FRNRAP. V lost 0 bases and J lost 0, with 19 bases in between. The CDR3 spans 19 residues. In DNA, the CDR3 is TGTGCTAGTGGTTTGGTACGCGACGGGGAAACTTCTAGCACAGATACGCAGTATTTT. This gives the protein CASGLVRDGETSSTDTQYF. Drawing the rest from reference TRBV12-5 and TRBJ2-3, the complete variable domain is DARVTQTPRHKVTEMGQEVTMRCQPILGHNTVFWYRQTMMQGLELLAYFRNRAPLDDSGMPKDRFSAEMPDATLATLKIQPSEPRDSAVYFCASGLVRDGETSSTDTQYFGPGTRLTVL.

The sample holds a few counts of this clone. The chain recombines TRBV5-4 with TRBJ2-7; 7 bases align to TRBD2. The CDR3 spans 15 residues. The trim removed 1 base at V and 1 base at J, leaving 5 bases unmatched. The germline CDR1 and CDR2 sequences are SGHNT and YYREEE (reference sequence). CDR3 bases: TGTGCCAGCAGCTTGCGACGGGAGGTGTCCTACGAGCAGTACTTC. Translating it yields CASSLRREVSYEQYF. The full variable domain, completed using reference TRBV5-4 and TRBJ2-7, is ETGVTQSPTHLIKTRGQQVTLRCSSQSGHNTVSWYQQALGQGPQFIFQYYREEENGRGNFPPRFSGLQFPNYSSELNVNALELDDSALYLCASSLRREVSYEQYFGPGTRLTVT.

This clone was picked up one time. DNA for the CDR3: TGTGCCAGCAGCCTCCGGGACAGAAGCTCCTACGAGCAGTACTTC. Its translation is CASSLRDRSSYEQYF. The gene calls are TRBV14 and TRBJ2-7, with 7 bases identical to TRBD1. The CDR3 consists of 15 residues. Germline CDR1 reads SGHDN; CDR2 reads FVKESK. Trimming cost V 4 bases and J 0 bases; bases outside gene matches: 6.